This T cell receptor beta chain was captured in a study of T cell responses to AZD1222 COVID-19 vaccine (dated by TCRdb to the early 2020s). Regarding the complete study: AZD1222 recipients with second doses at about 4 weeks or about 12 weeks were pooled, because spike-specific TCR depth and breadth did not differ between schedules. TCR sequencing covered over 230 trial participants: 200 to 210 given two doses of AZD1222 and approximately 26 given two doses of MenACWY control vaccine. Trial participants were enrolled by age into 18-55, 56-69 and 70-plus year subgroups, with approximately 150, 28 and 58 TCR-sequenced participants respectively.

For this clone: Its antigen is currently not known. Qualities for individual bases were not recorded, and no much larger clone is one base off.

According to the study, the label for this sample's time point signals: baseline before first vaccination. The vaccinee samples were drawn from two UK trials, COV001 and COV002, one of which was a single-blind randomized controlled phase 2/3 trial testing AZD1222 (ChAdOx1 nCoV-19) in healthy adults. For TCRbeta chain sequencing, PBMC samples from trial participants were taken at day 0 and at day 28 after the second dose. CDR1 and CDR2 (SEHNR, FQNEAQ) derive from the germline V gene (reference sequence). Inclusive of the bounding cysteine and phenylalanine, the CDR3 is 16 residues long. Here the CDR3 DNA is all that survives: 48 bases in frame from base 1. The junction shows trimming of 6 bases on V and 3 bases on J, plus 17 bases between the germline ends. The CDR3 regions of human TCRbeta chains were analyzed by immunosequencing. Per the authors' processing: TCRs in the repertoires were compared against a reference library of SARS-CoV-2-specific TCRs that had been generated with the MIRA antigen-specificity platform. Breadth meant the fraction of unique TCRs that were SARS-CoV-2-associated, whereas depth meant the fraction of total T cells that were SARS-CoV-2-associated. Each spike-specific TCR was assigned to its reactive spike region and to a CD4 or CD8 class using the MIRA data. Log10-transformed breadth and depth values were compared by one-way ANOVA with Sidak's multiple comparisons tests. TCRdb retrieved this table from immuneACCESS and kept in-frame rearrangements only. Not all clones are present; in checked studies, unresolved V genes account for under half, and no reason is known for the remainder. Clone size and the V and J calls come from that table; the DNA yielded D and trimming. Across this sample there are approximately 110,000 clones, with roughly nine tenths seen only once. In total, the top ten clones hold 0.95% to 1.5% of the sample.

What the study reported, not specific to this receptor: After two AZD1222 doses, both the breadth and the depth of spike-specific TCRs were significantly higher than at day 0 and than in MenACWY recipients. Reportedly, close to half of the unique spike-specific TCRs recognized epitopes lying outside the regions that are mutated in the B.1.351 and B.1.1.7 variants. Because no day 14 peak-response samples were available, repertoires were characterized only after the peak T cell response. Conclusions about previously exposed vaccinees are limited, since just six or seven AZD1222 recipients were seropositive for SARS-CoV-2 at baseline. Vaccine-associated CD4 TCRs spanned the whole spike protein, with dominant responses in regions 160-218 and 743-854. Most participants were white British and females outnumbered males, and the authors suggested that clonal diversity may have been underestimated. The 56-69-year group was small, and its depth increase did not reach significance, likely because of low power.

The source was peripheral blood, collected on day 0 of AZD1222 vaccination. This receptor was identified in an adult in good health. The rearranged segments are TRBV7-9 and TRBJ2-2; the D gene is possibly TRBD1, with 5 bases matching. The nucleotide sequence reads as follows: TGTGCCAGCAGGGACCTGGGCAGGGCCGACACCGGGGAGCTGTTTTTT. Translation gives CASRDLGRADTGELFF.